This T cell receptor (beta chain) was recorded in a study of cytomegalovirus exposure and HLA in healthy donors. V shed 5 bases and J shed 4 bases, with 14 bases lying between them. The CDR3 extends over 14 amino acids. Germline lookup yields CDR1 MDHEN and CDR2 SYDVKM. Primers included in the PCR were 60 Vbeta and 13 Jbeta primers. Per the original methods: Around 10 million shared chains were among approximately 87 million unique TCR beta chains counted in a later analysis. Only in-frame clones appear in the TCRdb table, and some are missing; sequencing was by immunoSEQ multiplex PCR. Clone size and V and J calls were adopted from that table, with D and trimming inferred from the DNA. The table lists more than 150,000 clones, about four fifths of them singletons.

The rearrangement links TRBV28 to TRBJ1-2, with no clear D. What was sequenced was PBMCs. The sequence came from a middle-aged man in good health and CMV-seronegative. The CDR3 loop is CASSPSLGGYGYTF. CDR3 DNA: TGTGCCAGCAGTCCCTCATTAGGAGGCTATGGCTACACCTTC.